This section outlines one T cell receptor beta chain sequence together with its context. The entry originates in a study of CD8+CD57+ T cells in acquired aplastic anemia. Sequencing involved patients with CD8+CD57+ cell expansion previously shown by flow cytometry. All patients had severe acquired aplastic anemia. Profiling of TCR beta VDJ combinations and CDR3 sequences used genomic DNA as template. TCRdb redid the calling of the reads with MiXCR, one entry per CDR3 protein. The sample holds around 290,000 distinct CDR3 sequences, under 65% seen once. The CDR3 consists of 18 residues. Germline assignment: CDR1 LNHDA and CDR2 SQIVND (reference sequence). The V end was cut by 5 bases, the J end by 2 bases, with 22 bases between.

Sequencing was done on a sample of sorted CD4+, CD8+, or CD8+CD57+ T cells (not recorded which) from PBMCs. The receptor's source is a human donor with aplastic anemia. V and J are TRBV19 and TRBJ2-1; TRBD2 is a possible D gene (5 bases). The CDR3 protein is CASSLRHLGGQPYNEQFF. The CDR3 DNA sequence: TGTGCCAGTAGTTTGAGACATCTTGGCGGGCAACCCTACAATGAGCAGTTCTTC.